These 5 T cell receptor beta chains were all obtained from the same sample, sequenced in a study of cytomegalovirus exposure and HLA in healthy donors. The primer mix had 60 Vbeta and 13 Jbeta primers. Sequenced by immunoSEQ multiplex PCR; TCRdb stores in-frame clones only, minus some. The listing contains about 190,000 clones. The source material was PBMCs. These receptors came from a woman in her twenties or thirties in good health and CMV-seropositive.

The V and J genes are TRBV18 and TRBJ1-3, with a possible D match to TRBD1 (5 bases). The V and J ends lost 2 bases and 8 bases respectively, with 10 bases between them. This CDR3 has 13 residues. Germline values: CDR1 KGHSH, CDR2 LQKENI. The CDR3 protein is CASSPRGEDTIYF. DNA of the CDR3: TGTGCCAGCTCACCAAGAGGGGAGGACACCATATATTTT.

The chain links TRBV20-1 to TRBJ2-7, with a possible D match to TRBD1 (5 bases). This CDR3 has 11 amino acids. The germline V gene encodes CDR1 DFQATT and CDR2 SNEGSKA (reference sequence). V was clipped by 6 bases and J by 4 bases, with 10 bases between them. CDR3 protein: CSALGRYEQYF. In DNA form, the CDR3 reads TGCAGTGCCCTGGGGCGGTACGAGCAGTACTTC.

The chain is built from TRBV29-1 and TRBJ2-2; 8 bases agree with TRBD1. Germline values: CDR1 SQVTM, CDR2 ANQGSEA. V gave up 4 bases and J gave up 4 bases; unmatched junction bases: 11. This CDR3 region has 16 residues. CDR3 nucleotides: TGCAGCGTTGCAGGAGTCAGGGGGCGCGGCACCGGGGAGCTGTTTTTT. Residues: CSVAGVRGRGTGELFF.

The chain's CDR3 is CASSRDRLNEKLFF. CDR3 sequence (DNA): TGTGCCAGCAGCCGGGACAGATTAAATGAAAAACTGTTTTTT. This chain connects TRBV2 to TRBJ1-4, with 7 bases fitting TRBD1. The V segment lost 6 bases and the J segment 5 bases; nucleotides outside the gene matches: 6. The CDR3 sequence is 14 residues long. Germline CDR1 SNHLY, CDR2 FYNNEI.

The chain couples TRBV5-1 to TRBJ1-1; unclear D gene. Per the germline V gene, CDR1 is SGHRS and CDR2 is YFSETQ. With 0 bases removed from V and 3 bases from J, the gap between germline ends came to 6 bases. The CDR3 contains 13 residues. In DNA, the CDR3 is TGCGCCAGCAGCTTGGAGAGCTACACTGAAGCTTTCTTT. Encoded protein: CASSLESYTEAFF.